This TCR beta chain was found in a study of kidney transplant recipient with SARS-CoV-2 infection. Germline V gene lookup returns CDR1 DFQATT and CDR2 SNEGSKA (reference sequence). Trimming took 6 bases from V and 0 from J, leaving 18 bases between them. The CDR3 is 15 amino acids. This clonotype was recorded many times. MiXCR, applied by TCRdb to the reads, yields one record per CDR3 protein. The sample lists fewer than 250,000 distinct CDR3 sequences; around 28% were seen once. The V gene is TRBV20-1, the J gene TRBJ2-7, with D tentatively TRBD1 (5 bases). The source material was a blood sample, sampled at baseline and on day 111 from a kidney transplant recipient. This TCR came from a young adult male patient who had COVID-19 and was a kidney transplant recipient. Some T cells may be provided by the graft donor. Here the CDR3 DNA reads TGCAGTGCCAGGCCCGCGCAGGGCAACTCCTACGAGCAGTACTTC. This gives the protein CSARPAQGNSYEQYF.